This T cell receptor beta chain emerged from a study of blood T cell repertoires in COVID-19 (dated by TCRdb to the early 2020s). Concerning the study at large: Samples from collaborators originated in the United States, Italy and Spain and spanned both the acute and convalescent phases of COVID-19. The repertoires were made available in a free public database intended to serve as a resource for research on the immune response to SARS-CoV-2. The sample metadata nearly always contained a de-identified subject ID, COVID-19 status, age in years and sex. Deeply sampled blood TCRbeta repertoires from subjects exposed to, actively infected with, or recovered from COVID-19 were included in the dataset. The samples were drawn from two sources: the first 160 participants of the ongoing ImmuneRACE study, and 1,254 subjects contributed by 6 global collaborators. The prospective study material was composed of cDNA or gDNA derived from T cells, B-cell-depleted T cells, or PBMCs. Where available, HLA class I and class II types were taken from metadata supplied by the sample provider and were not determined by assay-based typing. Paper-wide results and their limitations: The amount of clinical and demographic metadata varied by source and participant and was provided uncurated.

One collaborating source in Seattle enrolled patients while the patients were actively infected and followed the patients over time throughout the course of disease. Each collaborating institution followed its own protocols to collect whole blood in K2EDTA tubes. For TCRbeta analysis, collaborators shipped samples as frozen whole blood, isolated PBMCs, or DNA extracted from either of those sample types. There are 15 amino acids in the CDR3, from cysteine to phenylalanine inclusive. Only CDR3 DNA is held: 45 bases, read in frame from base 1. Taken from the germline V gene, the CDR1 and CDR2 loops are SGHVS and FQNEAQ. Trimmed from V: 5 bases; trimmed from J: 4 bases; junction bases lacking a gene match: 5. Of note for this clone: The specificity of this receptor is unknown. No much larger clone exists at a distance of one base, and base qualities are not known.

TCRbeta CDR3 regions were amplified from genomic DNA by means of the immunoSEQ Assay, a bias-controlled multiplex PCR. Per the original workflow: The number of nucleated cells in each sample was estimated by amplification of reference gene primers within the assay. To quantify the absolute abundance of each unique TCRbeta CDR3 rearrangement, sequence reads were collapsed and filtered. For each sample, productive Simpson clonality was calculated by taking the square root of Simpson's diversity index across productive rearrangements. Sourced from immuneACCESS, this table was stored by TCRdb with only in-frame sequences that have V and J called. A share of the clones is absent; for the studies checked, an unresolved V gene accounts for under half, and the remainder has no known explanation. V and J calls and clone size are given by that table; D and trimming were obtained from the DNA. The sample table records about 260,000 clones; 75% to 90% of these occur just once. The ten largest clonotypes hold 10% of the sample.

The receptor was derived from a woman between 65 and 79 years old with COVID-19, enrolled during active disease. The sample was peripheral blood. The chain is assembled from TRBV7-8 and TRBJ1-2; 12 bases in the middle match TRBD1. The nucleotides read TGTGCCAGCAGCCCAGGGACAGGGGGCGCCTATGGCTACACCTTC. The encoded protein is CASSPGTGGAYGYTF.